The text below deals with one T cell receptor beta chain. Its antigen remains unidentified. This sample includes further DNA sequences coding for the same CDR3. The data were obtained in a study of T cell responses to AZD1222 COVID-19 vaccine. Background on the study: Some second doses came at about 4 weeks and others at about 12 weeks; these were pooled. The study, taken as a whole, reports: Researchers took repertoire samples only after the peak T cell response had come. Most donors were white British and more were female, and clonal diversity was possibly underestimated.

Measured with immunoSEQ multiplex PCR; TCRdb has only the in-frame clones, and not every one. The data hold approximately 120,000 clones, with roughly nine tenths observed a single time. Germline V gene data show CDR1 as MNHEY and CDR2 as SMNVEV (reference sequence). CDR3 length equals 14 residues. V gave up 0 bases and J gave up 5 bases, with 7 bases separating them. This chain uses TRBV27 with TRBJ1-4, with D unresolved. The source of this sequence is an adult in good health. Material: peripheral blood, obtained on day 0 of AZD1222 vaccination. CDR3 loop: CASSLSGLNEKLFF. The CDR3, as DNA: TGTGCCAGCAGTTTATCAGGGCTCAATGAAAAACTGTTTTTT.